This is a list of T cell receptor beta chains from one sample in a study of T-cell memory formation after mild COVID-19. Each CDR3 protein is one row after TCRdb ran MiXCR on the 5' RACE reads. This table holds about 100,000 distinct CDR3 sequences, around 10% found once. The sample consisted of PBMCs or a T cell subset sorted from them (not recorded which). All receptors derive from a man aged 18 to 35 who had mild COVID-19 (a few samples of this study predate the infection). Cell type and time point are not known. Both conserved end residues are part of each CDR3. Fields, in order: J gene, D gene, clone size, V gene, CDR3 protein, CDR3 DNA. The D gene is left open where the match is weak. Clone size is not always given. Where it is, it says once, few, many or a class for expanded clones.

TRBJ2-3,TRBD2,few,TRBV12-3/TRBV12-4,CASRGLAGRLDTQYF,TGTGCCAGCAGGGGACTAGCGGGGAGGTTAGATACGCAGTATTTT
TRBJ2-1,.,.,TRBV4-2,CASSQGDGGLYNEQFF,TGTGCCAGCAGCCAAGGGGACGGGGGGCTTTACAATGAGCAGTTCTTC
TRBJ1-6,.,.,TRBV20-1,CSADSVGASSYNSPLHF,TGCAGTGCCGACAGCGTCGGGGCGAGCTCCTATAATTCACCCCTCCACTTT
TRBJ1-1,TRBD1,many,TRBV5-4,CASSLTGANTEAFF,TGTGCCAGCAGCTTGACAGGGGCGAACACTGAAGCTTTCTTT
TRBJ2-3,TRBD2,few,TRBV7-2,CASSFPGGTDTQYF,TGTGCCAGCAGCTTTCCGGGGGGAACAGATACGCAGTATTTT
TRBJ1-3,.,few,TRBV4-1,CASSQDRGNTIYF,TGCGCCAGCAGCCAAGATCGTGGAAACACCATATATTTT
TRBJ2-3,TRBD2,.,TRBV4-1,CASSQDGTGGPSDTQYF,TGCGCCAGCAGCCAAGATGGGACGGGGGGGCCGTCGGATACGCAGTATTTT
TRBJ1-5,.,.,TRBV27,CASSLSAGIQPQHF,TGTGCCAGCAGTTTAAGTGCCGGTATTCAGCCCCAGCATTTT
TRBJ1-4,TRBD1,many,TRBV29-1,CSVGQGGEKLFF,TGCAGCGTTGGGCAGGGGGGTGAAAAACTGTTTTTT
TRBJ2-2,TRBD1,.,TRBV7-8,CASSPTYRGLDTGELFF,TGTGCCAGCAGCCCGACCTACAGGGGGCTTGACACCGGGGAGCTGTTTTTT
TRBJ1-2,.,.,TRBV4-3,CASSQGRQNYGYTF,TGCGCCAGCAGCCAGGGGCGACAGAACTATGGCTACACCTTC
TRBJ1-6,.,.,TRBV6-1,CASSGATPLHF,TGTGCCAGCAGTGGGGCCACACCCCTCCACTTT
TRBJ2-1,.,.,TRBV6-5,CASSYSRLGYNEQFF,TGTGCCAGCAGTTACTCTCGGCTGGGCTACAATGAGCAGTTCTTC
TRBJ2-7,TRBD1,few,TRBV7-6,CASSHRDRGNSEQYF,TGTGCCAGCAGCCACCGGGACAGGGGTAACAGCGAGCAGTACTTC
TRBJ2-7,TRBD1,.,TRBV4-2,CASSRDRDRGYYEQYF,TGTGCCAGCAGCCGGGATCGGGACAGGGGATACTACGAGCAGTACTTC
TRBJ1-5,.,few,TRBV21-1,CASSKERQGTHQPQHF,TGTGCCAGCAGCAAGGAGAGACAGGGGACCCATCAGCCCCAGCATTTT
TRBJ1-1,.,few,TRBV4-1,CASSHGGLPTEAFF,TGCGCCAGCAGCCATGGGGGTCTTCCCACTGAAGCTTTCTTT
TRBJ1-4,TRBD1,few,TRBV4-3,CASSQDARGTGESEKLFF,TGCGCCAGCAGCCAAGATGCAAGAGGAACAGGGGAGAGTGAAAAACTGTTTTTT
TRBJ2-2,TRBD2,many,TRBV11-2,CASSLETSVAGELFF,TGTGCCAGCAGCTTAGAGACTAGCGTCGCCGGGGAGCTGTTTTTT
TRBJ1-6,.,.,TRBV7-6,CASSLAGAPGSPLHF,TGTGCCAGCAGCTTAGCAGGGGCCCCAGGTTCACCCCTCCACTTT
TRBJ2-4,.,.,TRBV21-1,CASSRRQGAKNIQYF,TGTGCCAGCAGCAGGAGACAGGGGGCCAAAAACATTCAGTACTTC
TRBJ2-5,.,few,TRBV12-3/TRBV12-4,CASTKGGQETQYF,TGTGCCAGCACCAAAGGGGGGCAGGAGACCCAGTACTTC
TRBJ2-1,TRBD1,few,TRBV7-9,CASSSAGTGYEDEQFF,TGTGCCAGCAGCTCTGCCGGGACAGGGTATGAGGATGAGCAGTTCTTC
TRBJ2-1,.,many,TRBV5-1,CASSLAEFSYNEQFF,TGCGCCAGCAGCTTGGCGGAATTTTCCTACAATGAGCAGTTCTTC
TRBJ2-2,.,few,TRBV9,CASSVQPARSTGELFF,TGTGCCAGCAGCGTACAGCCCGCCAGGAGCACCGGGGAGCTGTTTTTT
TRBJ1-3,.,.,TRBV20-1,CSARQASGNTIYF,TGCAGTGCTAGGCAGGCTTCTGGAAACACCATATATTTT
TRBJ2-3,.,.,TRBV11-2,CASSLIGGTSTDTQYF,TGTGCCAGCAGCTTGATCGGGGGAACTAGCACAGATACGCAGTATTTT
TRBJ1-5,.,.,TRBV6-2/TRBV6-3,CASSAPAPPQPQHF,TGTGCCAGCAGCGCGCCGGCCCCGCCCCAGCCCCAGCATTTT
TRBJ2-2,.,many,TRBV4-3,CASSQAEGWELFF,TGCGCCAGCAGCCAAGCGGAGGGTTGGGAGCTGTTTTTT
TRBJ1-2,TRBD1,.,TRBV19,CASSRPGQGARDYGYTF,TGTGCCAGTAGTAGACCGGGACAGGGGGCGCGGGACTATGGCTACACCTTC
TRBJ2-5,.,many,TRBV5-1,CASSPTGWRETQYF,TGCGCCAGCAGCCCCACAGGGTGGCGGGAGACCCAGTACTTC
TRBJ2-2,TRBD1,.,TRBV4-1,CASSRNRGMNTGELFF,TGCGCCAGCAGCCGGAACAGGGGGATGAACACCGGGGAGCTGTTTTTT
TRBJ2-1,TRBD1,few,TRBV6-4,CASSDYGDRGYNEQFF,TGTGCCAGCAGTGATTATGGGGACAGGGGGTACAATGAGCAGTTCTTC
TRBJ2-7,.,.,TRBV7-9,CASSSPTGSYEQYF,TGTGCCAGCAGCTCCCCGACAGGATCCTACGAGCAGTACTTC
TRBJ2-5,TRBD2,.,TRBV9,CASSARIGGRIEETQYF,TGTGCCAGCAGCGCTCGCATCGGGGGGAGGATTGAAGAGACCCAGTACTTC
TRBJ2-3,.,.,TRBV6-2/TRBV6-3,CASSYSRGTDTQYF,TGTGCCAGCAGTTACTCCAGGGGCACAGATACGCAGTATTTT
TRBJ1-1,.,few,TRBV4-1,CASSPTSNTEAFF,TGCGCCAGCAGCCCAACATCGAACACTGAAGCTTTCTTT
TRBJ2-2,.,few,TRBV6-5,CASHLVPGVTGELFF,TGTGCCAGCCACCTGGTGCCGGGGGTCACCGGGGAGCTGTTTTTT
TRBJ1-2,.,many,TRBV6-5,CASSSKGGYGYTF,TGTGCCAGCAGTTCCAAGGGGGGGTATGGCTACACCTTC
TRBJ2-4,.,many,TRBV11-2,CASSLHYTENIQYF,TGTGCCAGCAGCTTACATTACACAGAAAACATTCAGTACTTC
TRBJ2-1,TRBD2,.,TRBV24-1,CATSDYGLAGDNEQFF,TGTGCCACCAGTGATTACGGACTAGCGGGGGACAATGAGCAGTTCTTC